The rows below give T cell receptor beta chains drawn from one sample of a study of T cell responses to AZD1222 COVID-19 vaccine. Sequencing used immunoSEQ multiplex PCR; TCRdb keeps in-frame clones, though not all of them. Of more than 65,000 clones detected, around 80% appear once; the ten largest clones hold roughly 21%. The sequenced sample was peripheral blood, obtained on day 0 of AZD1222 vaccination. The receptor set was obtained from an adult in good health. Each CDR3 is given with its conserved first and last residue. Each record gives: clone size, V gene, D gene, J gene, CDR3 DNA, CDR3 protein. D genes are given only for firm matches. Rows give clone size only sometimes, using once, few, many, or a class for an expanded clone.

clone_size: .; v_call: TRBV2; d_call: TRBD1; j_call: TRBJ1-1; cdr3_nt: TGTGCCAGCAGTGTACGACAGGGGAACACTGAAGCTTTCTTT; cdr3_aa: CASSVRQGNTEAFF
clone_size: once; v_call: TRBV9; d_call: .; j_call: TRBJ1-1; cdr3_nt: TGTGCCAGCAGCCCAGAAAGTTGGGTGAACACTGAAGCTTTCTTT; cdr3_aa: CASSPESWVNTEAFF
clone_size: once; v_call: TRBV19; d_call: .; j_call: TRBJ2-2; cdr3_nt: TGTGCCAGTAGTATCTTAACCGGGGAGCTGTTTTTT; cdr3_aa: CASSILTGELFF
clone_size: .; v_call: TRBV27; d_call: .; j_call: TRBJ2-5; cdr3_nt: TGTGCCAGCAGTGAACGGGTTCAAGAGACCCAGTACTTC; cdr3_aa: CASSERVQETQYF
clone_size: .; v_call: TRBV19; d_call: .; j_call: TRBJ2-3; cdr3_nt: TGTGCCAGTACTCCAGGTGGGACCGTAGGTCTTACGCAGTATTTT; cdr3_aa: CASTPGGTVGLTQYF
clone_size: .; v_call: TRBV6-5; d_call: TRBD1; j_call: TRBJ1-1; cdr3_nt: TGTGCCAGCAGTTTGACCAGGGGGCTCGTCACTGAAGCTTTCTTT; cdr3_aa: CASSLTRGLVTEAFF
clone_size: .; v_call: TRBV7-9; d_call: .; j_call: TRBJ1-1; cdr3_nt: TGTGCCAGCAGCGAATGGGGGCTTCGTGACACTGAAGCTTTCTTT; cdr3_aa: CASSEWGLRDTEAFF
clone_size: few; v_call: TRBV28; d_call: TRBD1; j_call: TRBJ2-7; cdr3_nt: TGTGCCAGCAGTACCTCCTGGCACTCGGGTCCTTCCGGGACAGGCGCCTACGAGCAGTACTTC; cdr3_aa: CASSTSWHSGPSGTGAYEQYF
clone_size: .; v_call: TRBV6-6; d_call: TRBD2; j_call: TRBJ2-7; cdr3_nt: TGTGCCAGCAGTTACGGGACTAGCGGGAGTCTCGAGCAGTACTTC; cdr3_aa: CASSYGTSGSLEQYF
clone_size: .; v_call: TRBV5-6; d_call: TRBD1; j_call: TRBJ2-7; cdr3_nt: TGTGCCAGCAGCTCCTTGAAGGGGGCGGGCGAGCAGTACTTC; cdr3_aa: CASSSLKGAGEQYF
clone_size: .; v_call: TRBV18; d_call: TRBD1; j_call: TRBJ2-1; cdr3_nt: TGTGCCAGCTCACCGGGACAGGTCTCCAATGAGCAGTTCTTC; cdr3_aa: CASSPGQVSNEQFF
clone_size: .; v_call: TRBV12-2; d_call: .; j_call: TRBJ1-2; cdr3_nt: TGTGCAAGTCGCTTAGCGGAGGCAGGGTTTGGCTACACCTTC; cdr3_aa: CASRLAEAGFGYTF
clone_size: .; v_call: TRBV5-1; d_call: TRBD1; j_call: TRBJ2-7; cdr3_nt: TGCGCCAGCAGCTACGGGACAGGGGAATACGAGCAGTACTTC; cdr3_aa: CASSYGTGEYEQYF
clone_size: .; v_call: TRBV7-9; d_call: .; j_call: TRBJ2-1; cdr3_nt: TGTGCCAGCAGCTTAGCCGAAAAACGCAATGAGCAGTTCTTC; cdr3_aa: CASSLAEKRNEQFF
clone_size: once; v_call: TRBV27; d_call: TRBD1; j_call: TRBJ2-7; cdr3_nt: TGTGCCAGCAGTTCCCGACAGGGAGCCTACGAGCAGTACTTC; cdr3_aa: CASSSRQGAYEQYF
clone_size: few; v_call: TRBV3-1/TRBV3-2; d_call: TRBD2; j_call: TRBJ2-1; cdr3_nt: TGTGCCAGCAGCCCCGGGACTAGCGGGAGGCCGGGGCTATACAATGAGCAGTTCTTC; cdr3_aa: CASSPGTSGRPGLYNEQFF
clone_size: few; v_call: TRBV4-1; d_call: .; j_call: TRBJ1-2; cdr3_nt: TGCGCCAGCAGCCCAACCCAGGTATCTAACTATGGCTACACCTTC; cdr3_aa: CASSPTQVSNYGYTF
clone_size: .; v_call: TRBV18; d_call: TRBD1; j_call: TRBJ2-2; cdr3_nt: TGTGCCACCACGGGACAGGGGGCCACCGGGGAGCTGTTTTTT; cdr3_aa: CATTGQGATGELFF
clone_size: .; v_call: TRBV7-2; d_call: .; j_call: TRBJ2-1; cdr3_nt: TGTGCCAGCAGCTTAAACACAGCGGTCTCCTACAATGAGCAGTTCTTC; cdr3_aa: CASSLNTAVSYNEQFF
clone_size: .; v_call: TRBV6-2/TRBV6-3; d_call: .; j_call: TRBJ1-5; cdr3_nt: TGTGCCAGCAGTACCCAGGGATTTAATCAGCCCCAGCATTTT; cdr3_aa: CASSTQGFNQPQHF
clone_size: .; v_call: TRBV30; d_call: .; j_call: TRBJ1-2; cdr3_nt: TGTGCCTGGAGAGATCCTAGCGGCTACACCTTC; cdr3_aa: CAWRDPSGYTF
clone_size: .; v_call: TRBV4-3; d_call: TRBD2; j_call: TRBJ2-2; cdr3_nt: TGCGCCAGCAGCCTCGGACTAGCGGACACCGGGGAGCTGTTTTTT; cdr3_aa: CASSLGLADTGELFF
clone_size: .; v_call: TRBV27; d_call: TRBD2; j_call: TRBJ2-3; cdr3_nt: TGTGCCAGCGGGACTAGCGGGAGGGTAGATACGCAGTATTTT; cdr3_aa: CASGTSGRVDTQYF
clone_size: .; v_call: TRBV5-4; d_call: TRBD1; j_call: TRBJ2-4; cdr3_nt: TGTGCCAGCAGCGACCCATCTCCAACGGGACAGCCAAACATTCAGTACTTC; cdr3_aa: CASSDPSPTGQPNIQYF
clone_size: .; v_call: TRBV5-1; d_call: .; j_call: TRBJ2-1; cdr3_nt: TGCGCCAGCAGCTTGAGCATGAGGGGTGAGCAGTTCTTC; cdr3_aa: CASSLSMRGEQFF
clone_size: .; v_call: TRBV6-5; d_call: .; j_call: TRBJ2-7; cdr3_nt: TGTGCCAGCAGTTACGGGGACACCCTCTACGAGCAGTACTTC; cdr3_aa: CASSYGDTLYEQYF
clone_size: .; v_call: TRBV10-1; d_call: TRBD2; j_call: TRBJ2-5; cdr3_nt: TGCGCCAGCAGTCTAGGGACTACCTTACTCCAAGAGACCCAGTACTTC; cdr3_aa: CASSLGTTLLQETQYF
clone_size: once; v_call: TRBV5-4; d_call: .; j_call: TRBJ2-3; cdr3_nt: TGTGCCAGCAGCGGCAGCGGTTTCGAAGGTACGCAGTATTTT; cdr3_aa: CASSGSGFEGTQYF
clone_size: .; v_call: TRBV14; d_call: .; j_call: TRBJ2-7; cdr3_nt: TGTGCCAGCAGCCAAGGGGTCCAGCAGTACTTC; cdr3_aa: CASSQGVQQYF
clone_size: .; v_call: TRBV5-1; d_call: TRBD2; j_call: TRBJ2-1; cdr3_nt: TGCGCCAGCAGTCGCTTGGGCAGCGGGAGGGGGGACAATGAGCAGTTCTTC; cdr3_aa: CASSRLGSGRGDNEQFF
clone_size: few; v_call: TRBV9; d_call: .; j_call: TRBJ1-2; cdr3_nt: TGTGCCAGCAGCCCGGGACTCCGCCGAGGCTACACCTTC; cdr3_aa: CASSPGLRRGYTF
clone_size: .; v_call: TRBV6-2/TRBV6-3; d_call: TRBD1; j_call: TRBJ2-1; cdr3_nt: TGTGCCAGCAGTTACCCGGGGACAGGGTTATGGGATGAGCAGTTCTTC; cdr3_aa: CASSYPGTGLWDEQFF
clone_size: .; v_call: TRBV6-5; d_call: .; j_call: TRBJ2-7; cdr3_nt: TGTGCCAGCAGTTCCTTCGGGGACTCCTACGAGCAGTACTTC; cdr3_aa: CASSSFGDSYEQYF
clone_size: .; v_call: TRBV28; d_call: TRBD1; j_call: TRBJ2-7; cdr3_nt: TGTGCCAGCAGAACCGCAGGGGGCGGGCACGAGCAGTACTTC; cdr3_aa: CASRTAGGGHEQYF
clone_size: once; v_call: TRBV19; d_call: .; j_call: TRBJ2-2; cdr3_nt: TGTGCCAGTAAGAGAGGGGTCGGCACCGGGGAGCTGTTTTTT; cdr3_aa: CASKRGVGTGELFF
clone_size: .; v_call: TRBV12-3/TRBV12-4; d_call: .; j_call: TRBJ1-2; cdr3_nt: TGTGCCAGCAGTTTTGGGGTATATGGCTACACCTTC; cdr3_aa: CASSFGVYGYTF
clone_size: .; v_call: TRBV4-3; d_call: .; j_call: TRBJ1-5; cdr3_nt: TGCGCCAGCAGCCAAGATGAGGGTTGGAGTCAGCCCCAGCATTTT; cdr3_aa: CASSQDEGWSQPQHF
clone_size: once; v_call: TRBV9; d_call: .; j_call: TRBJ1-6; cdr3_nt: TGTGCCAGCAGCGTCCTCTATAATTCACCCCTCCACTTT; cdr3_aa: CASSVLYNSPLHF
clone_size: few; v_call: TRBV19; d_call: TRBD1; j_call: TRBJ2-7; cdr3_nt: TGTGCCAGTAGTCGAGCCCCGATCCGGGACAGGGGTTATTACGAGCAGTACTTC; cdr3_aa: CASSRAPIRDRGYYEQYF
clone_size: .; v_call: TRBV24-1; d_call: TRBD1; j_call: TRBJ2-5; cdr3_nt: TGTGCCACCAGTGAAACAGGGGGGCAAGAGACCCAGTACTTC; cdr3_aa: CATSETGGQETQYF
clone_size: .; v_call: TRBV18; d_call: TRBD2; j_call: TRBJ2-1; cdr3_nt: TGTGCCAGCTCACCACCGGCCCTAGCGGGAAATGAGCAGTTCTTC; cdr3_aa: CASSPPALAGNEQFF
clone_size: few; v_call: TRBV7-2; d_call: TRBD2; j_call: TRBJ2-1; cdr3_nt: TGTGCCAGCAGCTTAACTAGCGGGAGCCGCAGTGAGCAGTTCTTC; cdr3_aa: CASSLTSGSRSEQFF
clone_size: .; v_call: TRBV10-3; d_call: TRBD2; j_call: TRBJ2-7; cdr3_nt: TGTGCCATCAGTGGGCGGGAGGGCGACGAGCAGTACTTC; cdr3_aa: CAISGREGDEQYF